One sample yielded the 30 T cell receptor beta chains listed below, sequenced in a study of blood T cell repertoires in COVID-19 (dated by TCRdb to the early 2020s). The library was generated by the immunoSEQ multiplex PCR assay. TCRdb limited this immuneACCESS table to in-frame rearrangements with V and J called. A share of clones is missing; checked studies link under half to unresolved V genes, and the rest is unexplained. The sample table contains more than 300,000 clones; only one count was recorded for roughly 90% of them. Around a sixth of the sample is held by the ten biggest clonotypes. The sample was PBMCs or T cells enriched from blood (not recorded which). These receptors were obtained from a woman under 40 who had recovered from COVID-19.

The J gene is TRBJ1-2, the V gene TRBV28, with a tentative D call TRBD1 (6 bases). V lost 2 bases to trimming and J lost 3 bases, with 10 bases between them. The CDR3 runs to 14 residues. The V gene's germline CDR1 is MDHEN and CDR2 SYDVKM. The DNA of the CDR3 is TGTGCCAGCAGTTTAGACAGGCCTCACTATGGCTACACCTTC. Translation gives CASSLDRPHYGYTF.

CDR3 amino acids: CASSPNRNIHEKLFF. As DNA, the CDR3 is TGTGCCAGCAGCCCAAACAGGAACATTCATGAAAAACTGTTTTTT. The rearrangement uses TRBV7-8 and TRBJ1-4; D might be TRBD1 (5 bases). The CDR3 has 15 amino acids. CDR1 and CDR2 from the germline V gene are SGHVS and FQNEAQ. The V end was cut by 5 bases, the J end by 6 bases, with 16 bases between.

In this sample, this clone turned up once. The CDR3 sequence: CASRTTANEQFF. CDR3 in DNA: TGTGCCAGCAGGACCACAGCTAATGAGCAGTTCTTC. The chain uses TRBV12-3 or TRBV12-4 and TRBJ2-1; D unclear. Trimming stripped 6 bases from V and 7 bases from J, with 10 bases between. The CDR3 totals 12 residues.

The V call is TRBV12-5, the J call TRBJ2-1; no definite D call. CDR1 is LGHNT and CDR2 is FRNRAP in the germline V gene. This CDR3 is built from 18 residues. V lost 2 bases, J lost 0 bases, and 17 bases lay in between. CDR3 nucleotide sequence: TGTGCTAGTGGTTTGACACAAACCCAACGCAGCTCCTACAATGAGCAGTTCTTC. This encodes CASGLTQTQRSSYNEQFF.

This clone was seen once. The CDR3 loop is CASSLDLRESNQPQHF. DNA of the CDR3: TGCGCCAGCAGCCTAGACCTCCGGGAAAGCAATCAGCCCCAGCATTTT. The rearrangement links TRBV4-3 to TRBJ1-5, with D unclear. In germline, CDR1 is LGHNA, CDR2 YSLEER. The CDR3 runs to 16 residues. Between the trimmed V and J ends, which lost 4 bases and 1 base, there was a span of 14 bases.

This chain joins TRBV7-9 and TRBJ1-4; 8 bases are shared with TRBD1. Germline V lookup: CDR1 SEHNR, CDR2 FQNEAQ (reference sequence). V lost 4 bases and J lost 8; bases outside the gene matches: 0. This CDR3 is built from 12 residues. In nucleotides, the CDR3 is TGTGCCAGCAGCTGGACAGGGGAAAAACTGTTTTTT. As protein: CASSWTGEKLFF.

This rearrangement joins TRBV5-4 to TRBJ2-2; possible D gene TRBD2, 6 bases. Germline-derived CDR1 and CDR2 are SGHNT and YYREEE (reference sequence). The V gene lost 6 bases and the J gene lost 5 bases, with 20 bases spanning the gap. The CDR3 is made up of 16 amino acids. The CDR3 sequence is CASTLRSGRRTGELFF. CDR3 coding DNA: TGTGCCAGCACCCTACGCTCAGGGAGGCGAACCGGGGAGCTGTTTTTT. The full variable domain, in which reference TRBV5-4 and TRBJ2-2 provide the parts outside the CDR3, is ETGVTQSPTHLIKTRGQQVTLRCSSQSGHNTVSWYQQALGQGPQFIFQYYREEENGRGNFPPRFSGLQFPNYSSELNVNALELDDSALYLCASTLRSGRRTGELFFGEGSRLTVL.

The V call is TRBV28, the J call TRBJ1-1; D is ambiguous. Trimming took off 7 bases at V and 0 bases at J, with 15 bases between the two ends. Germline V CDR1 and CDR2: MDHEN, SYDVKM. The CDR3 has 15 residues. Written as DNA, the CDR3 is TGTGCCAGCAACCATGGAACAGTCTTGAACACTGAAGCTTTCTTT. Its protein is CASNHGTVLNTEAFF. The entire variable domain, with the rest obtained from reference TRBV28 and TRBJ1-1, is as follows: DVKVTQSSRYLVKRTGEKVFLECVQDMDHENMFWYRQDPGLGLRLIYFSYDVKMKEKGDIPEGYSVSREKKERFSLILESASTNQTSMYLCASNHGTVLNTEAFFGQGTRLTVV.

V usage is TRBV5-1 and J usage is TRBJ2-1; D is uncertain. CDR3 length: 12 residues. The V and J ends lost 4 bases and 9 bases respectively, with 11 bases between them. The germline V gene has CDR1 SGHRS and CDR2 YFSETQ. The CDR3 loop reads CASSLGLSEQFF. The CDR3 DNA reads as TGCGCCAGCAGCCTAGGTCTTTCTGAGCAGTTCTTC.

CDR3 DNA: TGTGCCAGCAGCTTAGCAGGGGGCGGAACCCTAACAGATACGCAGTATTTT. As protein: CASSLAGGGTLTDTQYF. This chain connects TRBV11-1 to TRBJ2-3; TRBD1 matches 7 bases. V lost 0 bases to trimming and J lost 3 bases; unmatched junction nucleotides: 9. The CDR3 totals 17 residues. Germline lookup yields CDR1 SGHAT and CDR2 FQDESV (reference sequence).

J is TRBJ2-5 and V is TRBV7-8; TRBD1 matches at 9 bases. CDR3 length: 15 residues. CDR1 SGHVS and CDR2 FQNEAQ come from the germline V gene. With 3 bases clipped from V and 5 bases from J, the junction kept 7 bases outside the gene matches. CDR3 loop: CASSLGQGAVETQYF. CDR3 DNA: TGTGCCAGCAGCTTGGGACAGGGAGCAGTGGAGACCCAGTACTTC.

This chain uses TRBV6-2 or TRBV6-3 with TRBJ2-5, with no clear D. Germline CDR1 and CDR2: MNHEY and SVGEGT. CDR3 length: 15 amino acids. Trimming pared 4 bases from V and 1 base from J, leaving 13 bases between. DNA of the CDR3: TGTGCCAGCAGTTCCCACCAGCGTGGCCAAGAGACCCAGTACTTC. Translating it yields CASSSHQRGQETQYF.

This chain connects TRBV2 to TRBJ2-3; the D is unclear. With 6 bases removed from V and 4 bases from J, the gap between germline ends came to 8 bases. Per the germline V gene, CDR1 is SNHLY and CDR2 is FYNNEI. The CDR3 length is 12 residues. The CDR3 DNA sequence: TGTGCCAGCAGCCCCCCCGCAGATACGCAGTATTTT. Amino acid sequence: CASSPPADTQYF.

V is TRBV11-3 and J is TRBJ2-5; a weak D match, TRBD2 (6 bases). The CDR3 totals 17 residues. Trimming cost V 2 bases and J 2 bases, with 18 bases left between them. CDR1 and CDR2 (germline): SGHNT, YENEEA. DNA for the CDR3: TGTGCCAGCAGCTTACTCGTGGCGGGGTTGGGGCAAGAGACCCAGTACTTC. Its translation is CASSLLVAGLGQETQYF.

This clone was detected once. The chain is built from TRBV7-8 and TRBJ1-1, with D hard to call. Per germline, CDR1 SGHVS and CDR2 FQNEAQ. V dropped 3 bases and J dropped 8 bases, with 7 bases sitting between them. The CDR3 loop spans 11 amino acids. The DNA of the CDR3 is TGTGCCAGCAGCTTTAGATTAGAAGCTTTCTTT. This translates into CASSFRLEAFF. The variable domain in full, with the rest retrieved from reference TRBV7-8 and TRBJ1-1, is GAGVSQSPRYKVAKRGQDVALRCDPISGHVSLFWYQQALGQGPEFLTYFQNEAQLDKSGLPSDRFFAERPEGSVSTLKIQRTQQEDSAVYLCASSFRLEAFFGQGTRLTVV.

This rearrangement joins TRBV7-3 to TRBJ2-5; a possible D gene is TRBD2 (6 bases). CDR3 length: 15 residues. The germline V gene has CDR1 SGHTA and CDR2 FQGTGA. Trimming cost V 2 bases and J 1 base, with 11 bases left between them. In nucleotides, the CDR3 is TGTGCCAGCAGCTTAGCGGGACTGCGCCAAGAGACCCAGTACTTC. Translation: CASSLAGLRQETQYF.

CDR3 in DNA: TGTGCCTGGAGGGCTAGGGGACAGGGAACAAGCGAGCAGTACTTC. Its translation is CAWRARGQGTSEQYF. J is TRBJ2-7 and V is TRBV30, with 9 bases that match TRBD1. The V and J ends lost 3 bases and 6 bases, in that order; junction bases with no gene match: 12. Germline loops: CDR1 GTSNPN, CDR2 SVGIG (reference sequence). CDR3 size: 15 residues. The variable domain in full, with the rest retrieved from reference TRBV30 and TRBJ2-7, is SQTIHQWPATLVQPVGSPLSLECTVEGTSNPNLYWYRQAAGRGLQLLFYSVGIGQISSEVPQNLSASRPQDRQFILSSKKLLLSDSGFYLCAWRARGQGTSEQYFGPGTRLTVT.

The J gene is TRBJ1-2, the V gene TRBV28; a weak D match, TRBD1 (6 bases). The CDR3 is made up of 17 amino acids. The germline V gene has CDR1 MDHEN and CDR2 SYDVKM. Trimming cost V 6 bases and J 0 bases, with 20 bases left between them. The CDR3 bases are TGTGCCAGCAGATTAGGGTGGGGGACACTAACTAACTATGGCTACACCTTC. Its protein is CASRLGWGTLTNYGYTF.

This chain links TRBV6-5 with TRBJ1-2, with D tentatively TRBD1 (5 bases). Deletions cut 5 bases from V and 4 bases from J, with 11 bases between. The CDR3 is 13 amino acids. Per the germline V gene, CDR1 is MNHEY and CDR2 is SVGAGI. The CDR3 sequence is CASSIDSSYGYTF. The CDR3 DNA is TGTGCCAGCAGTATCGACAGTAGCTATGGCTACACCTTC.

The gene calls are TRBV7-2 and TRBJ2-4; 9 bases align to TRBD1. The germline V gene encodes CDR1 SGHTA and CDR2 FQGNSA. The CDR3 loop spans 18 amino acids. Trimming removed 5 bases from V and 6 bases from J; junction bases left unmatched: 17. Here the CDR3 reads CASSPPLPGQGMRNIQYF. In DNA form, the CDR3 reads TGTGCCAGCAGCCCACCGCTGCCGGGACAGGGAATGAGAAACATTCAGTACTTC.

V gene TRBV5-4 combines with J gene TRBJ2-7; maybe TRBD2 (6 bases). Germline V gene data show CDR1 as SGHNT and CDR2 as YYREEE (reference sequence). The V end lost 2 bases, the J end lost 3 bases, and 12 bases lay between the germline ends. The CDR3 extends over 14 amino acids. CDR3 residues: CASSFGTGYYEQYF. In DNA form, the CDR3 reads TGTGCCAGCAGCTTCGGGACTGGTTACTACGAGCAGTACTTC.

This rearrangement joins TRBV7-8 to TRBJ2-7; D is possibly TRBD2 (5 bases). The CDR3 extends over 13 amino acids. Trimming cost V 4 bases and J 7 bases, with 14 bases left between them. Germline CDR1 is SGHVS and CDR2 is FQNEAQ. This chain's CDR3 is CASSSFSEREQYF. For the CDR3, the DNA is TGTGCCAGCAGCTCATTTAGCGAGAGAGAGCAGTACTTC.

The CDR3 DNA follows: TGTGCCAGCAGCAAGGGACAGGGAACCTCGGCAACTAATGAAAAACTGTTTTTT. Protein product: CASSKGQGTSATNEKLFF. The chain links TRBV21-1 to TRBJ1-4; TRBD1, the D gene given by the table, was not confirmed from the DNA. TRBV21-1 is a listed pseudogene. CDR3 length: 18 residues.

This chain uses TRBV27 with TRBJ1-5, with D possibly matching TRBD1 (5 bases). Germline lookup yields CDR1 MNHEY and CDR2 SMNVEV (reference sequence). This CDR3 has 12 amino acids. Trimming took off 6 bases at V and 9 bases at J, with 12 bases between the two ends. The CDR3 is CASRQLGRPQHF. The DNA of the CDR3 is TGTGCCAGCAGGCAACTGGGGCGGCCCCAGCATTTT.

The chain carries TRBV5-1 and TRBJ2-2; 7 bases agree with TRBD1. There are 14 residues in the CDR3. Losses at the gene ends were 2 bases for V and 7 bases for J; bases not matched to a gene: 5. Germline-derived CDR1 and CDR2 are SGHRS and YFSETQ. The CDR3 DNA sequence: TGCGCCAGCAGCTTACAGGGGTTGCACGGGGAGCTGTTTTTT. It codes for CASSLQGLHGELFF.

This chain connects TRBV6-4 to TRBJ2-3, with D unclear. This CDR3 spans 14 amino acids. Trimming took 3 bases from V and 0 from J, leaving 7 bases between them. CDR1 is MRHNA, CDR2 SNTAGT, per germline. The CDR3 region has the DNA TGTGCCAGCAGTGAAAGCGAAAGCACAGATACGCAGTATTTT. It is translated as CASSESESTDTQYF.

The chain is built from TRBV5-4 and TRBJ2-7; TRBD2 matches 9 bases. The length of the CDR3 is 15 residues. After removal of 4 bases from V and 2 bases from J, the junction contained 7 bases not matched to a gene. The germline CDR1 and CDR2 sequences are SGHNT and YYREEE (reference sequence). The CDR3 DNA is TGTGCCAGCAGCCGTAGCGGGAGCGTAACCTACGAGCAGTACTTC. Translation gives CASSRSGSVTYEQYF.

This chain joins TRBV28 and TRBJ1-2; D perhaps matches TRBD1 (5 bases). V was trimmed by 5 bases and J by 8 bases, leaving 12 bases between them. The V gene's germline CDR1 is MDHEN and CDR2 SYDVKM. The CDR3 is made up of 12 amino acids. The CDR3 protein is CASSKLAGGYTF. CDR3 DNA sequence: TGTGCCAGCAGTAAATTAGCAGGGGGCTACACCTTC.

V gene TRBV19 combines with J gene TRBJ2-1; 8 bases agree with TRBD2. This CDR3 comprises 18 residues. Germline V gene data show CDR1 as LNHDA and CDR2 as SQIVND (reference sequence). After removal of 7 bases from V and 3 bases from J, the junction contained 17 bases not matched to a gene. The CDR3 region is CASKSSGSPEGYYNEQFF. CDR3 DNA: TGTGCCAGTAAATCCAGCGGGAGCCCGGAGGGGTACTACAATGAGCAGTTCTTC.

The J gene is TRBJ1-1, the V gene TRBV5-6; D unresolved. The CDR3 covers 14 residues. Per the germline V gene, CDR1 is SGHDT and CDR2 is YYEEEE. V shed 1 base and J shed 1 base, with 8 bases lying between them. The CDR3 reads CASSLFRSNTEAFF. CDR3 DNA: TGTGCCAGCAGCTTGTTCAGATCGAACACTGAAGCTTTCTTT.